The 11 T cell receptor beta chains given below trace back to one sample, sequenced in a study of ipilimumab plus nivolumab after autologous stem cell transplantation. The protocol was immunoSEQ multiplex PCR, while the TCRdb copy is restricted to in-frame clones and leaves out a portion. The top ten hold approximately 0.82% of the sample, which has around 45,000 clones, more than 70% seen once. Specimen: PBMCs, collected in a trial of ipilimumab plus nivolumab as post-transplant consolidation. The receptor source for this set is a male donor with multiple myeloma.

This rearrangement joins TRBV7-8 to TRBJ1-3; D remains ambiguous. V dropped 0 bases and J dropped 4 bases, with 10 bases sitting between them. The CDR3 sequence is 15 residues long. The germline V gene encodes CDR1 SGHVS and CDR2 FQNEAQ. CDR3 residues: CASSLAGLLGNTIYF. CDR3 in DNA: TGTGCCAGCAGCTTAGCAGGCCTCCTGGGAAACACCATATATTTT.

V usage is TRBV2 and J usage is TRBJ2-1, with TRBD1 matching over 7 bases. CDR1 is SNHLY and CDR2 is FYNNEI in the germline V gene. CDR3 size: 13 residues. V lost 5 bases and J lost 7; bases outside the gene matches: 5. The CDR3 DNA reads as TGTGCCAGCAGTTTAGACAGGGAGAATGAGCAGTTCTTC. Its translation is CASSLDRENEQFF.

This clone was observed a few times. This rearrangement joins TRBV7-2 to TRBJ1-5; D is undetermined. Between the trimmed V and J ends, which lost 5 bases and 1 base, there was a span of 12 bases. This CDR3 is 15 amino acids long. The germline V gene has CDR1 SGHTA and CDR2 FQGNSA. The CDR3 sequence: CASSPWGLSNQPQHF. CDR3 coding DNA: TGTGCCAGCAGCCCATGGGGTTTGAGCAATCAGCCCCAGCATTTT.

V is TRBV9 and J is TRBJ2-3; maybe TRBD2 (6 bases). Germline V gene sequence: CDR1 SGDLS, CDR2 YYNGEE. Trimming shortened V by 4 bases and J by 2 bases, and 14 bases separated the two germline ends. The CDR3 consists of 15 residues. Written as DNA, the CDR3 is TGTGCCAGCAGCCCCCACGGGGGATTCACAGATACGCAGTATTTT. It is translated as CASSPHGGFTDTQYF.

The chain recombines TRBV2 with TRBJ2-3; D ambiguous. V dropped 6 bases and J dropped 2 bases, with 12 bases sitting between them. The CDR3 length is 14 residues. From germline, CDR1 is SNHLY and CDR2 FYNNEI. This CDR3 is CASRSGPATDTQYF. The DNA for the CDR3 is TGTGCCAGCAGGTCAGGACCAGCCACAGATACGCAGTATTTT.

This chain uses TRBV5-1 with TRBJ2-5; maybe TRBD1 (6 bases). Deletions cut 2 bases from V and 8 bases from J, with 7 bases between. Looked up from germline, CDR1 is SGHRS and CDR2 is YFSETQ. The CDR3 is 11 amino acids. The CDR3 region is CASSLQGTQYF. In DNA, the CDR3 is TGCGCCAGCAGCTTACAGGGAACCCAGTACTTC.

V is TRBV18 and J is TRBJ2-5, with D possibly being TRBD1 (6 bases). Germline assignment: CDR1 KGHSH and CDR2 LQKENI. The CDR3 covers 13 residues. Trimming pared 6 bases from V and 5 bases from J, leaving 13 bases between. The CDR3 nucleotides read TGTGCCAGCTCGCTGGGACAACGGGAGACCCAGTACTTC. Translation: CASSLGQRETQYF.

Here the CDR3 DNA reads TGTGCCAGCAGCACAGACGGCATGAACACTGAAGCTTTCTTT. The encoded protein is CASSTDGMNTEAFF. The chain couples TRBV7-9 to TRBJ1-1; D not certain. Germline assignment: CDR1 SEHNR and CDR2 FQNEAQ (reference sequence). Deletions cut 5 bases from V and 0 bases from J, with 10 bases between. The CDR3 is made up of 14 amino acids.

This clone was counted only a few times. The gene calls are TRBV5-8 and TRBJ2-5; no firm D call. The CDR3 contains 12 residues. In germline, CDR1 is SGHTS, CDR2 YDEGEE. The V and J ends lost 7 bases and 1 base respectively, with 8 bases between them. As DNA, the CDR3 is TGTGCCAGCGGACCGTTCCAAGAGACCCAGTACTTC. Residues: CASGPFQETQYF. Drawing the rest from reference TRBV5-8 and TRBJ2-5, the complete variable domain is EAGVTQSPTHLIKTRGQQATLRCSPISGHTSVYWYQQALGLGLQFLLWYDEGEERNRGNFPPRFSGRQFPNYSSELNVNALELEDSALYLCASGPFQETQYFGPGTRLLVL.

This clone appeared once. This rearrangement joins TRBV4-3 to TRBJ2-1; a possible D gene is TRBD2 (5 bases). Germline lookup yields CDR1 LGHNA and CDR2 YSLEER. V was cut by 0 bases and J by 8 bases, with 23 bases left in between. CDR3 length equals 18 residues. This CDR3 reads CASSQDPAGITLGHEQFF. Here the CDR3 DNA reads TGCGCCAGCAGCCAAGACCCCGCCGGGATTACCCTCGGACATGAGCAGTTCTTC.

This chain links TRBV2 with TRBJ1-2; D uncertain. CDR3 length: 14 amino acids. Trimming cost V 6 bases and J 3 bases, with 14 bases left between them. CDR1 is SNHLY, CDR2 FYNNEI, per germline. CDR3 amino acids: CASRRESGDYGYTF. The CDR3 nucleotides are TGTGCCAGCAGGCGAGAGTCCGGGGACTATGGCTACACCTTC. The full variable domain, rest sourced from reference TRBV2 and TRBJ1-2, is EPEVTQTPSHQVTQMGQEVILRCVPISNHLYFYWYRQILGQKVEFLVSFYNNEISEKSEIFDDQFSVERPDGSNFTLKIRSTKLEDSAMYFCASRRESGDYGYTFGSGTRLTVV.